This passage covers 4 T cell receptor beta chains from one sample sequenced in a study of CD4+ T cells in melanoma. Libraries were prepared by immunoSEQ multiplex PCR; TCRdb keeps only in-frame clonotypes and omits some of them. This table has around 110,000 clones, about 92% appearing once. The material sequenced was peripheral blood. All receptors derive from a human donor with melanoma.

This chain connects TRBV6-1 to TRBJ1-5; 10 bases are shared with TRBD1. Per germline, CDR1 MNHNS and CDR2 SASEGT. CDR3 length equals 15 residues. The trim removed 4 bases at V and 4 bases at J, leaving 4 bases unmatched. CDR3 amino acids: CASSARGQGNQPQHF. The CDR3 DNA sequence: TGTGCCAGCAGTGCCCGGGGACAGGGGAATCAGCCCCAGCATTTT.

Turning to this clone: At one boundary the junction diverges from the germline segment, which might be a read error. V gene TRBV7-9 combines with J gene TRBJ1-5; D gene ambiguous. The germline V gene has CDR1 SEHNR and CDR2 FQNEAQ (reference sequence). The CDR3 totals 12 residues. CDR3 sequence reads: CASSRDNRPQHF. In DNA, the CDR3 is TGTGCCAGCAGCCGCGATAATCGGCCCCAGCATTTT.

The chain carries TRBV27 and TRBJ2-7; 10 bases map to TRBD2. Germline V CDR1 and CDR2: MNHEY, SMNVEV (reference sequence). V gave up 4 bases and J gave up 9 bases; unmatched junction bases: 9. The CDR3 totals 14 residues. The CDR3 reads CASSSSRTSGSQYF. The CDR3 nucleotides are TGTGCCAGCAGTTCATCCCGGACTAGCGGCTCGCAGTACTTC.

The chain couples TRBV7-2 to TRBJ2-3; D gene uncertain. Looked up from germline, CDR1 is SGHTA and CDR2 is FQGNSA. V lost 1 base and J lost 4, with 3 bases in between. The CDR3 sequence is 12 residues long. CDR3 residues: CASSLGADTQYF. The CDR3 DNA sequence: TGTGCCAGCAGCTTAGGAGCAGATACGCAGTATTTT.